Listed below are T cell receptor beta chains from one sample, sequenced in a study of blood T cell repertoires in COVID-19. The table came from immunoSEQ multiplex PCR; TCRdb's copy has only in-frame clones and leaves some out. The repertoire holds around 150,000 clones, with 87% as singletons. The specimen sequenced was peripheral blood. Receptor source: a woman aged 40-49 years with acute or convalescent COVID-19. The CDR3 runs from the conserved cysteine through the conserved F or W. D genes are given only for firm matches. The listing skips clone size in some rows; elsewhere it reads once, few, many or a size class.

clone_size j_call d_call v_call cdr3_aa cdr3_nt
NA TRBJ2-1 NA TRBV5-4 CASSFPKGGDNEQFF TGTGCCAGCAGCTTCCCGAAGGGGGGGGACAATGAGCAGTTCTTC
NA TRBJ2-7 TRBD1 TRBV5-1 CASSWPLTGGRYEQYF TGCGCCAGCAGCTGGCCTTTGACAGGGGGCAGGTACGAGCAGTACTTC
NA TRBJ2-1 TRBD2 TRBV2 CASSGAAGGLGEQFF TGTGCCAGCAGTGGGGCAGCGGGAGGGCTAGGTGAGCAGTTCTTC
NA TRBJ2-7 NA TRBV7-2 CASSFQHLANEQYF TGTGCCAGCAGCTTCCAACACTTAGCAAACGAGCAGTACTTC
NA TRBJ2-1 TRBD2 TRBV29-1 CSVNPGLALNEQFF TGCAGCGTAAACCCGGGACTAGCATTAAATGAGCAGTTCTTC
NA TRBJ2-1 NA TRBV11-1 CASSLSGSYNEQFF TGTGCCAGCAGCTTATCAGGATCCTACAATGAGCAGTTCTTC
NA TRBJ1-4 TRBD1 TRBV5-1 CASSLGTVGEKLFF TGCGCCAGCAGCCTCGGGACAGTGGGCGAAAAACTGTTTTTT
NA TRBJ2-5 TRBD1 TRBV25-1 CASSSPGGGETQYF TGTGCCAGCAGTAGCCCAGGGGGCGGCGAGACCCAGTACTTC
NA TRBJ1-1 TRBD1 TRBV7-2 CASSLLGQGRTEAFF TGTGCCAGCAGCCTTCTGGGACAGGGAAGGACTGAAGCTTTCTTT
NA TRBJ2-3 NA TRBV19 CASSSADTQYF TGTGCCAGTAGTAGCGCAGATACGCAGTATTTT
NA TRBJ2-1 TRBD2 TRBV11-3 CASGREGQGEQFF TGTGCCAGCGGCCGGGAGGGCCAAGGGGAGCAGTTCTTC
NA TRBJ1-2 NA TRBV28 CASSLWDSEGGYTF TGTGCCAGCAGTTTGTGGGACTCAGAGGGTGGCTACACCTTC
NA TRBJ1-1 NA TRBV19 CASSIIGTLNTEAFF TGTGCCAGTAGTATAATAGGGACATTGAACACTGAAGCTTTCTTT
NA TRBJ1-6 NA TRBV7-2 CASSLSSGSYNSPLHF TGTGCCAGCAGCTTATCCTCGGGGTCCTATAATTCACCCCTCCACTTT
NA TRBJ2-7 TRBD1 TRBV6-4 CASSTRDRDYEQYF TGTGCCAGCAGCACCCGGGACAGGGACTACGAGCAGTACTTC
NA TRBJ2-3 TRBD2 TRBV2 CASSPGVAGGYTDTQYF TGTGCCAGCAGCCCCGGGGTAGCGGGGGGGTACACAGATACGCAGTATTTT
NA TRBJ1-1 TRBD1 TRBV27 CASSLSNAGGAEAFF TGTGCCAGCAGTTTATCGAACGCAGGGGGCGCGGAAGCTTTCTTT
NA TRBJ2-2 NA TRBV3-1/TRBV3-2 CAGRQDLAGELFF TGTGCCGGCCGACAGGATCTTGCCGGGGAGCTGTTTTTT
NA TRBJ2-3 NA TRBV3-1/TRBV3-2 CASSQMSTGRGYF TGTGCCAGCAGCCAAATGTCTACCGGAAGAGGATATTTT
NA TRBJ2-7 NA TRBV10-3 CAISGQQGHEQYF TGTGCCATCAGTGGCCAACAGGGCCACGAGCAGTACTTC
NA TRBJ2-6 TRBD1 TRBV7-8 CASSLIAGGSGANVLTF TGTGCCAGCAGCTTAATTGCAGGGGGCTCTGGGGCCAACGTCCTGACTTTC
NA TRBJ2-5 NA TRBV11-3 CASSSRGWETQYF TGTGCCAGCAGCTCCAGGGGCTGGGAGACCCAGTACTTC
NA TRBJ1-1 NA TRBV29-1 CSVRELGNTEAFF TGCAGCGTTCGGGAATTGGGGAACACTGAAGCTTTCTTT
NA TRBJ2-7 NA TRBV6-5 CASSYSAGKYEQYF TGTGCCAGCAGTTACTCGGCCGGGAAGTACGAGCAGTACTTC
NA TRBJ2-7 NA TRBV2 CASSFRFLSSYEQYF TGTGCCAGCAGTTTCAGATTCTTAAGCTCCTACGAGCAGTACTTC
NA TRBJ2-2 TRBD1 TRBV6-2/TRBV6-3 CASSYVVGSDRTANTGELFF TGTGCCAGCAGTTACGTGGTCGGTTCGGACAGGACCGCGAACACCGGGGAGCTGTTTTTT
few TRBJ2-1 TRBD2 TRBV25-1 CASSEWSASGSRNEQFF TGTGCCAGCAGTGAATGGTCGGCTAGCGGGAGCAGGAATGAGCAGTTCTTC
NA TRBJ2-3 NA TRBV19 CASKGAGRSFTDTQYF TGTGCCAGTAAGGGGGCGGGGAGATCTTTCACAGATACGCAGTATTTT
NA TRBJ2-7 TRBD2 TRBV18 CASSPKRETTYEQYF TGTGCCAGCTCACCAAAGCGGGAGACAACCTACGAGCAGTACTTC
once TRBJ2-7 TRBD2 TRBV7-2 CASSLDGTSGAYEQYF TGTGCCAGCAGCTTAGACGGGACTAGCGGGGCCTACGAGCAGTACTTC
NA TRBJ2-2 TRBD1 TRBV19 CASSMGQGSGELFF TGTGCCAGTAGTATGGGACAGGGTTCCGGGGAGCTGTTTTTT
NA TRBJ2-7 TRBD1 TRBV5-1 CASGRTGSPYEQYF TGCGCCAGCGGGCGGACAGGTTCCCCCTACGAGCAGTACTTC
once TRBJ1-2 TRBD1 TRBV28 CASSPWTGDGYTF TGTGCCAGCAGTCCCTGGACAGGGGATGGCTACACCTTC
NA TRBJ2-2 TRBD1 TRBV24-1 CATSDFYRGQTGELFF TGTGCCACCAGTGATTTCTACAGGGGGCAGACCGGGGAGCTGTTTTTT
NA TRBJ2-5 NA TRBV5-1 CASSLSVLETQYF TGCGCCAGCAGCTTGTCTGTGTTGGAGACCCAGTACTTC
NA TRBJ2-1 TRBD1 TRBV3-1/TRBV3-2 CASSPYTGGRGNEQFF TGTGCCAGCAGCCCATACACAGGGGGCCGAGGGAATGAGCAGTTCTTC
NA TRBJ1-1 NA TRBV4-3 CASSQAPGETEAFF TGCGCCAGCAGCCAAGCTCCAGGGGAGACTGAAGCTTTCTTT
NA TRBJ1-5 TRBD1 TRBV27 CASSSRAGGGFNQPQHF TGTGCCAGCAGTTCAAGGGCAGGGGGTGGATTCAATCAGCCCCAGCATTTT
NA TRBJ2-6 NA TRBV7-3 CASSLGQTRGANVLTF TGTGCCAGCAGCCTCGGACAGACTCGCGGGGCCAACGTCCTGACTTTC
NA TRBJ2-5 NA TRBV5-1 CASSRQQETQYF TGCGCCAGCAGTAGACAGCAAGAGACCCAGTACTTC
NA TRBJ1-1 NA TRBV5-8 CASSLAGGTGTEAFF TGTGCCAGCAGCTTGGCGGGGGGGACGGGGACTGAAGCTTTCTTT
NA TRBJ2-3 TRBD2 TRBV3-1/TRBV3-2 CASSPHGLAGITDTQYF TGTGCCAGCAGCCCTCACGGACTAGCGGGAATCACAGATACGCAGTATTTT
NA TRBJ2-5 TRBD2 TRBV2 CASSEAMGTSGGLQATQYF TGTGCCAGCAGTGAAGCGATGGGGACTAGCGGGGGTCTCCAGGCGACCCAGTACTTC
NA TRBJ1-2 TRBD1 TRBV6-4 CASSFTGDQDGYTF TGTGCCAGCAGCTTTACAGGGGACCAGGATGGCTACACCTTC
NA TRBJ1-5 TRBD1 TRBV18 CASSPPGQGARGKHF TGTGCCAGCTCACCGCCGGGACAGGGGGCTCGGGGAAAGCATTTT
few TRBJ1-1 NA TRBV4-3 CASSQDREGEAFF TGCGCCAGCAGCCAAGACAGGGAAGGTGAAGCTTTCTTT
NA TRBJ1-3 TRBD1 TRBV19 CASSTDRGAGNTIYF TGTGCCAGTAGTACCGACAGGGGGGCAGGAAACACCATATATTTT
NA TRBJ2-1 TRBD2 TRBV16 CASSKTSVDEQFF TGTGCCAGCAGCAAAACTAGCGTGGATGAGCAGTTCTTC
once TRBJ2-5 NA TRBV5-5 CASSLSPIETQYF TGTGCCAGCAGCTTGTCCCCAATAGAGACCCAGTACTTC
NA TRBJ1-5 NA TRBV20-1 CSASISGYSNQPQHF TGCAGTGCTAGTATCTCAGGGTATAGCAATCAGCCCCAGCATTTT
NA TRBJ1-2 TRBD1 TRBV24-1 CATSDEGTAYGYTF TGTGCCACCAGTGATGAGGGGACAGCCTATGGCTACACCTTC
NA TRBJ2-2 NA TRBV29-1 CSVEGRYTGELFF TGCAGCGTTGAAGGGCGGTACACCGGGGAGCTGTTTTTT
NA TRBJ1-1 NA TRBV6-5 CASSPFNRVAFF TGTGCCAGCAGTCCTTTCAACAGGGTAGCTTTCTTT
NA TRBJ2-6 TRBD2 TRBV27 CASSYWTSGGSGANVLTF TGTGCCAGCAGTTATTGGACTAGCGGGGGCTCTGGGGCCAACGTCCTGACTTTC
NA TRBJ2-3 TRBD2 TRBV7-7 CASSFGGSGTDTQYF TGTGCTAGCAGCTTCGGCGGGAGCGGCACAGATACGCAGTATTTT
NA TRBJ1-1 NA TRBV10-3 CAIRGQRSMNTEAFF TGTGCCATCAGAGGACAGCGTTCCATGAACACTGAAGCTTTCTTT
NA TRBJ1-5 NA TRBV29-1 CSVRQGGEPQHF TGCAGCGTCCGGCAGGGCGGTGAGCCCCAGCATTTT
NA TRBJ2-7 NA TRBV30 CAWSDRRGQYF TGTGCCTGGAGTGACAGGCGGGGGCAGTACTTC